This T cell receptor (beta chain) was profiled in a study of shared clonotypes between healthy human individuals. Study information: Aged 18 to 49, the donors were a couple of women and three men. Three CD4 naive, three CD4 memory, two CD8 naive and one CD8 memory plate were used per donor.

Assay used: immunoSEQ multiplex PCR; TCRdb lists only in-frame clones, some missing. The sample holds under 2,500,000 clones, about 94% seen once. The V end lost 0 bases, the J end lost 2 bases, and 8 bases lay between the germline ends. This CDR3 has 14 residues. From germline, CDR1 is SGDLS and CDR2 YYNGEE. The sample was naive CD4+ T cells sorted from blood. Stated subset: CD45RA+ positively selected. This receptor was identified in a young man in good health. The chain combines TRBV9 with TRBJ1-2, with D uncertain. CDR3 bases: TGTGCCAGCAGCGTAGGTAATGAGAACTATGGCTACACCTTC. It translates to CASSVGNENYGYTF.